Listed below are T cell receptor beta chains from one sample, sequenced in a study of T-cell reconstitution after alpha-beta-depleted transplantation in children. One entry per CDR3 protein results from TCRdb running MiXCR on the PCR reads. The repertoire holds 250,000 to 400,000 distinct CDR3 sequences, with 23% as singletons. The sample consisted of PBMCs, mostly from graft donor cells, taken 180 days after TCRalphabeta/CD19-depleted stem cell transplant. The receptors were gathered from a male patient between 5 and 17 years old who had a stem cell transplant for acute lymphoblastic leukemia, so the T cells may come from the graft donor. Both conserved end residues are part of each CDR3. The D gene is left open where the match is weak. Some rows have no size entry. The others give once, few or many, or a class for an expanded clone.

clone size	CDR3 length	J gene	D gene	V gene	CDR3 DNA	CDR3 protein
-	12	TRBJ2-5	-	TRBV7-9	TGTACCAGCCGAAAGATGGAAGAGACCCAGTACTTC	CTSRKMEETQYF
-	18	TRBJ2-3	TRBD2	TRBV7-3	TGTGCCAGCAGCTTACTGGCCTACAGCGGGAGTCGAACAGATACGCAGTATTTT	CASSLLAYSGSRTDTQYF
-	13	TRBJ2-7	TRBD1	TRBV20-1	TGCAGTGCTAGAACAGGGGCCGGAGGCGAGCAGTACTTC	CSARTGAGGEQYF
few	13	TRBJ2-7	-	TRBV7-8	TGTGCCAGCAGCGCCGGACATTGGATGGAGGAGTACTTC	CASSAGHWMEEYF
-	16	TRBJ2-1	TRBD2	TRBV12-3/TRBV12-4	TGTGCCAGCAGTTCCTGGACTAGCGGAGGGTACAATGAGCAGTTCTTC	CASSSWTSGGYNEQFF
-	13	TRBJ2-7	TRBD2	TRBV7-2	TGTGCCAGCAGCCGTAGCGGGGTCTACGAGCAGTACTTC	CASSRSGVYEQYF
few	13	TRBJ2-1	-	TRBV20-1	TGCAGTCGACAAGTCGCGCCCTACAATGAGCAGTTCTTC	CSRQVAPYNEQFF
-	15	TRBJ2-7	-	TRBV6-5	TGTGCCAGCAGTTACTCGGGAGGGGGGGACTACGAGCAGTACTTC	CASSYSGGGDYEQYF
many	12	TRBJ2-3	-	TRBV5-1	TGCGCCAGCAGCTTCGGACGTGATACGCAGTATTTT	CASSFGRDTQYF
-	14	TRBJ2-7	TRBD1	TRBV10-2	TGCGCCAGCGGCAGGGGGCCACGCGTCGGAGAGCAGTACTTC	CASGRGPRVGEQYF
few	15	TRBJ2-1	TRBD2	TRBV11-1	TGTGCCAGCAGCTTCGGGAGGGACTCCTACAATGAGCAGTTCTTC	CASSFGRDSYNEQFF
-	14	TRBJ1-5	-	TRBV5-1	TGCGCCAGCAGCTTGTGGTGGGGGGATCAGCCCCAGCATTTT	CASSLWWGDQPQHF
few	17	TRBJ2-3	-	TRBV7-9	TGTGCCAGCAGAAACCGGCGCCAGGGCTTCGGCACAGATACGCAGTATTTT	CASRNRRQGFGTDTQYF
-	12	TRBJ2-7	-	TRBV20-1	TGCAGTGCTAGAGAAGGGGCGGGCGAGCAGTACTTC	CSAREGAGEQYF
-	14	TRBJ2-7	-	TRBV9	TGTGCCAGCAGCGTAAGTGGGAGGTCCTACGAGCAGTACTTC	CASSVSGRSYEQYF
-	13	TRBJ1-2	-	TRBV20-1	TGCAGTGCTAGAGGAACAGAGGGCTATGGCTACACCTTC	CSARGTEGYGYTF
few	15	TRBJ2-7	-	TRBV7-2	TGTGCCAGCAGCTTAGGGTACAGAGGGAGCTACGAGCAGTACTTC	CASSLGYRGSYEQYF
few	15	TRBJ2-7	TRBD2	TRBV5-6	TGTGCCAGCAGCTTTCTACGGGACTATGTTTACGAGCAGTACTTC	CASSFLRDYVYEQYF
few	13	TRBJ2-1	-	TRBV29-1	TGCAGCGTTGAAGGAGGCGGGGCCAATGAGCAGTTCTTC	CSVEGGGANEQFF
many	12	TRBJ2-3	-	TRBV20-1	TGCAGTGCTATAGAAAGTACAGATACGCAGTATTTT	CSAIESTDTQYF
few	11	TRBJ1-1	TRBD1	TRBV11-2	TGTGCCGCAACAGGGGGCACTGAAGCTTTCTTT	CAATGGTEAFF
-	15	TRBJ2-5	-	TRBV6-1	TGTGCCAGCAGTGCCCTTGGAGGGGGCCAAGAGACCCAGTACTTC	CASSALGGGQETQYF
few	15	TRBJ1-2	-	TRBV6-1	TGTGCCAGCAGTGAAGCGGCGGTTGGTAGCTATGGCTACACCTTC	CASSEAAVGSYGYTF
few	13	TRBJ2-7	TRBD1	TRBV6-6	TGTGCCAGCAGCCGGGACAGTCTCTACGAGCAGTACTTC	CASSRDSLYEQYF
-	18	TRBJ2-5	TRBD2	TRBV5-1	TGCGCCAGCAGCCTCCGAGGACTAGCGGGAGGGTACCAAGAGACCCAGTACTTC	CASSLRGLAGGYQETQYF
-	13	TRBJ2-7	-	TRBV15	TGTGCCACCCAGCCTGGCGCGACGGTAGCCCAGTACTTC	CATQPGATVAQYF
-	15	TRBJ1-2	TRBD1	TRBV25-1	TGTGCCAGCAGTGACCCCCGACAGGGATCCTATGGCTACACCTTC	CASSDPRQGSYGYTF
many	13	TRBJ2-4	-	TRBV12-3/TRBV12-4	TGTGCCAGCAGTTTTAAAGCCAAAAACATTCAGTACTTC	CASSFKAKNIQYF
few	15	TRBJ2-7	TRBD1	TRBV18	TGTGCCAGCTCAACCGGGACAGGGGGCTCCCGCGAGCAGTACTTC	CASSTGTGGSREQYF
-	12	TRBJ1-3	-	TRBV3-1	TGTGCCAGCGTCAGCAGGGGAAACACCATATATTTT	CASVSRGNTIYF
few	15	TRBJ1-5	TRBD1	TRBV4-1	TGCGCCAGCAGCCATAGCCCACAGGGGAATCAGCCCCAGCATTTT	CASSHSPQGNQPQHF
few	15	TRBJ2-7	TRBD1	TRBV4-2	TGTGCCAGCAGCCATACCCAGGGACAGGGATACGAGCAGTACTTC	CASSHTQGQGYEQYF
few	14	TRBJ2-7	-	TRBV12-3/TRBV12-4	TGTGCCAGCAGTCCTCGGAGGGCCACTCGGGAGCAGTACTTC	CASSPRRATREQYF
few	12	TRBJ2-5	-	TRBV9	TGTGCCAGCAGCGCCCCCGGGCGGACCCAGTACTTC	CASSAPGRTQYF
-	16	TRBJ2-1	-	TRBV20-1	TGCAGTGCTAGTGGGATAGCGGAGAGAGGGTACAATGAGCAGTTCTTC	CSASGIAERGYNEQFF
few	14	TRBJ1-2	TRBD1	TRBV3-1	TGTGCCAGCAGTGCGACAGGGTTTAACTATGGCTACACCTTC	CASSATGFNYGYTF
-	14	TRBJ2-1	-	TRBV6-1	TGTGCCAGCAGTGGTCCGGACCACTACAATGAGCAGTTCTTC	CASSGPDHYNEQFF
few	19	TRBJ2-7	TRBD2	TRBV7-6	TGTGCCAGCAGCTTGCGGGCGGGAGTACAACTATTTGCTTCCTACGAGCAGTACTTC	CASSLRAGVQLFASYEQYF
-	15	TRBJ1-4	-	TRBV5-1	TGCGCCAGCAGGGAAAGGGGCGTGGATAATGAAAAACTGTTTTTT	CASRERGVDNEKLFF
-	14	TRBJ1-1	-	TRBV7-9	TGTGCCAGCAGCTCCTTCCGGGACGAAGGAGAAGCTTTCTTT	CASSSFRDEGEAFF
many	14	TRBJ1-1	TRBD1	TRBV3-1	TGTGCCAGCAGCCGTGGACAGGGGAACACTGAAGCTTTCTTT	CASSRGQGNTEAFF
few	14	TRBJ2-3	TRBD2	TRBV5-1	TGCGCCAGCAGCTTGGGACTAGCGGGAGTTACGCAGTATTTT	CASSLGLAGVTQYF
-	17	TRBJ2-2	-	TRBV4-1	TGCGCCAGCAGCCAAGTGGGGGGGCGTGGGAACACCGGGGAGCTGTTTTTT	CASSQVGGRGNTGELFF
few	12	TRBJ1-1	-	TRBV29-1	TGCAGCGTTGAAGGGAGCAGGGCCGGAGCTTTCTTT	CSVEGSRAGAFF
-	10	TRBJ2-1	-	TRBV28	TGTGCCAGCAGCCTATCTGAGCAGTTCTTC	CASSLSEQFF
-	16	TRBJ2-5	TRBD2	TRBV29-1	TGCAGCGTTGAGGGCAATAGCGGGAGGCCTGGGGAGACCCAGTACTTC	CSVEGNSGRPGETQYF
few	14	TRBJ2-7	-	TRBV20-1	TGCAGTGCTAGGGTGACTACAGACGAGTACGAGCAGTACTTC	CSARVTTDEYEQYF
-	15	TRBJ1-4	-	TRBV15	TGTGCCACCAGCAGAACCGGCAGTTCTAATGAAAAACTGTTTTTT	CATSRTGSSNEKLFF
-	17	TRBJ2-2	TRBD1	TRBV28	TGTGCCAGCAGTTTTACACAGGGGGTCGCGAACACCGGGGAGCTGTTTTTT	CASSFTQGVANTGELFF